The source of this T cell receptor beta chain is a study of Tregs in tolerant kidney transplant recipients. Only in-frame clones appear in the TCRdb table, and some are missing; sequencing was by immunoSEQ multiplex PCR. The data contain 85,000 to 90,000 clones, about 92% of them singletons. V gave up 4 bases and J gave up 0 bases, with 10 bases separating them. The CDR3 is 15 residues long. Germline values: CDR1 LNHNV, CDR2 YYDKDF (reference sequence). Study observations and caveats: Validation in larger populations is needed because few patients were studied.

With respect to this clone: Antigen specificity is unknown.

Sequencing was done on a sample of CD8+ T cells from blood. This clonotype was obtained from a human donor in good health. The chain couples TRBV15 to TRBJ1-3; D gene uncertain. The CDR3 DNA is TGTGCCACCAGCACCGGGCAGACCTCTGGAAACACCATATATTTT. Translation gives CATSTGQTSGNTIYF.